This record concerns one T cell receptor beta chain sequence. Its antigen is unidentified. TCRdb keeps only in-frame clones here, not all; method: immunoSEQ multiplex PCR. The sample lists tens of thousands of clones; 80% to 95% were seen once. Germline V lookup: CDR1 MGHDK, CDR2 SYGVNS. CDR3 size: 15 residues. V was clipped by 3 bases and J by 1 base, with 13 bases between them. This sample is part of a study of T cells in tuberculosis. Study-wide findings and caveats: GMM-specific TCRs were nearer to active tuberculosis alpha repertoires, suggesting expansion. Active tuberculosis patients had shorter CDR3-alpha; the beta difference was nonsignificant.

This sample's time point: new active TB diagnosis, blood taken before or within 7 days of starting treatment. Tuberculosis was confirmed by positive sputum smear and/or M. tuberculosis culture. This sequence was found in an adult with tuberculosis. The rearrangement links TRBV25-1 to TRBJ2-7, with a tentative D call TRBD1 (7 bases). This specimen consisted of PBMCs, obtained at tuberculosis diagnosis. The CDR3 sequence: CASSDPRGESYEQYF. CDR3 DNA sequence: TGTGCCAGCAGTGACCCCAGGGGGGAATCCTACGAGCAGTACTTC.